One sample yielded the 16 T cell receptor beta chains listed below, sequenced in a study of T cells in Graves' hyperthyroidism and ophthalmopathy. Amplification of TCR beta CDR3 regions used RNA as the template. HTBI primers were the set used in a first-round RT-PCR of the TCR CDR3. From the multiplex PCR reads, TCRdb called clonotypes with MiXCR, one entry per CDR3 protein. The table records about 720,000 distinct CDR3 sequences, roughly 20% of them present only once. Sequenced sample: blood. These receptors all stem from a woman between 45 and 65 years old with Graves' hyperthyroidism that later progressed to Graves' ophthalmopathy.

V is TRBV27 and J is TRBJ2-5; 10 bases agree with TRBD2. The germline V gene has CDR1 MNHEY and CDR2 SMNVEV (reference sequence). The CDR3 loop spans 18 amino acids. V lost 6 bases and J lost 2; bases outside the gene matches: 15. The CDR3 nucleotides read TGTGCCAGCAGAACTTTAGCGGGGGGACTACTGCCACAAGAGACCCAGTACTTC. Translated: CASRTLAGGLLPQETQYF.

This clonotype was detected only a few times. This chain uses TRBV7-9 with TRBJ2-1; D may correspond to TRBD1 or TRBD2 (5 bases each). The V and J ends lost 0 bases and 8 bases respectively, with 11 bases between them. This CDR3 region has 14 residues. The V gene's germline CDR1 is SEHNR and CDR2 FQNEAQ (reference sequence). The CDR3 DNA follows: TGTGCCAGCAGCTTAGCGCAAAGGGACCATGAGCAGTTCTTC. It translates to CASSLAQRDHEQFF.

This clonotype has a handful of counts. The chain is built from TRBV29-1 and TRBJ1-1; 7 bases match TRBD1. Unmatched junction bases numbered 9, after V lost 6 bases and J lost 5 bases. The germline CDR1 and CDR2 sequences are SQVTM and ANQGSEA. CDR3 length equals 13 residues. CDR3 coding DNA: TGCAGCGTCGATAGGGGGCGAAGGACTGAAGCTTTCTTT. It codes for CSVDRGRRTEAFF.

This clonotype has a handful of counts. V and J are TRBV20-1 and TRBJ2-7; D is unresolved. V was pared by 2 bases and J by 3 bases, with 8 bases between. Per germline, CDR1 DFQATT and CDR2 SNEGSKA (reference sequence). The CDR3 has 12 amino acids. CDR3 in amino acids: CSARRPNYEQYF. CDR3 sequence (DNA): TGCAGTGCTAGAAGACCTAACTACGAGCAGTACTTC.

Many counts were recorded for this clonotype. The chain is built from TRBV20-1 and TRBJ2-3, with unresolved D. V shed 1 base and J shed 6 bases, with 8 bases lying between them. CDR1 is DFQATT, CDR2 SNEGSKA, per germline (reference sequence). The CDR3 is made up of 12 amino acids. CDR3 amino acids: CSARGLGDTQYF. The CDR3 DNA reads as TGCAGTGCTAGAGGCTTGGGGGATACGCAGTATTTT.

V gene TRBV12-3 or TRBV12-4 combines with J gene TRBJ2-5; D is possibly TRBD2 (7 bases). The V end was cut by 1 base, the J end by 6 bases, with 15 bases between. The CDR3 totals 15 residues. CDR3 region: CASSLGGGLGKTQYF. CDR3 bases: TGTGCCAGCAGTTTAGGGGGGGGGCTGGGTAAGACCCAGTACTTC.

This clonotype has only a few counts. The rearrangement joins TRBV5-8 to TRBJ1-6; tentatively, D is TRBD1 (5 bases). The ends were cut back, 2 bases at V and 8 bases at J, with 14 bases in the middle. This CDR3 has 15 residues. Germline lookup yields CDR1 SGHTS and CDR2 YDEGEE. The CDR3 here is CASSFRNRQDSPLHF. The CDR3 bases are TGTGCCAGCAGCTTTCGGAACAGGCAGGATTCACCCCTCCACTTT.

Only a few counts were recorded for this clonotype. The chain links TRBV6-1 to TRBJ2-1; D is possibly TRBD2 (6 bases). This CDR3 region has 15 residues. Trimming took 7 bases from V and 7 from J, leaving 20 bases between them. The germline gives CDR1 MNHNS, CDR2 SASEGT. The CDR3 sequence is CASIGTALYRNEQFF. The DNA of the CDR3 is TGTGCCAGCATTGGGACTGCCCTTTATCGGAATGAGCAGTTCTTC.

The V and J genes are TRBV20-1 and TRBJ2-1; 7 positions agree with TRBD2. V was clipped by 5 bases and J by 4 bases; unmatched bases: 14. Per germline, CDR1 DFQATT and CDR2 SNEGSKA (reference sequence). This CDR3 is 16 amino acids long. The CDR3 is CSAPPYSGSLYNEQFF. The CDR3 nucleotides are TGCAGTGCTCCTCCCTATAGCGGGTCGTTGTACAATGAGCAGTTCTTC.

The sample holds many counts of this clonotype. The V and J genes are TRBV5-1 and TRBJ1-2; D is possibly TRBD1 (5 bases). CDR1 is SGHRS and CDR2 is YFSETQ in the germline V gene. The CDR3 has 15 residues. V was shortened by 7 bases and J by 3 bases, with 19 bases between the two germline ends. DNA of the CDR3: TGCGCCAGCGCCCTATACGGGGGAGGGGACTATGGCTACACCTTC. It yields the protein CASALYGGGDYGYTF.

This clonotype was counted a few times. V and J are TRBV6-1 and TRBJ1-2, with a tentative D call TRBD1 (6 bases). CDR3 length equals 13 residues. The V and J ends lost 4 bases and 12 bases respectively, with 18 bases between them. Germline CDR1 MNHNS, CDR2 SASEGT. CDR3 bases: TGTGCCAGCAGTGCCTTTGGGGGGCTCGGAGACACCTTC. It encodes CASSAFGGLGDTF.

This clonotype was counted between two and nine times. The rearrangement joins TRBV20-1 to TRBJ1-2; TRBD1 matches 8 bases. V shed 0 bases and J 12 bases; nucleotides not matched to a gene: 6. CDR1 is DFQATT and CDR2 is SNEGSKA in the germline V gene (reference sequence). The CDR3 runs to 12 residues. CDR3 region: CSARDGTGYNTF. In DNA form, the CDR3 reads TGCAGTGCTAGAGATGGGACAGGTTATAACACCTTC.

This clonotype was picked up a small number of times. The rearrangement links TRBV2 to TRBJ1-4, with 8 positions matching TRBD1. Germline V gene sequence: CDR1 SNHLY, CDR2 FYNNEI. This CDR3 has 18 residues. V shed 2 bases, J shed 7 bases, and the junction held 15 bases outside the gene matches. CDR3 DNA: TGTGCCAGCAGTGAATACAAACTTCGACAGGGGAATGGTGAAAAACTGTTTTTT. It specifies CASSEYKLRQGNGEKLFF. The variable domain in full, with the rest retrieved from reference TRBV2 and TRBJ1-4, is EPEVTQTPSHQVTQMGQEVILRCVPISNHLYFYWYRQILGQKVEFLVSFYNNEISEKSEIFDDQFSVERPDGSNFTLKIRSTKLEDSAMYFCASSEYKLRQGNGEKLFFGSGTQLSVL.

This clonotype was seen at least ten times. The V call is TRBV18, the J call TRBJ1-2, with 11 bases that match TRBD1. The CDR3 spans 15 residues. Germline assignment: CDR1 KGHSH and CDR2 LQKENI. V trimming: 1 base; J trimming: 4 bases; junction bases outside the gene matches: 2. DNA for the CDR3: TGTGCCAGCTCACCACAAGGACAGGGGGCCTATGGCTACACCTTC. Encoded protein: CASSPQGQGAYGYTF.

The CDR3 is CASSMGQGYEQYF. CDR3 DNA sequence: TGTGCCAGTAGTATGGGACAGGGCTACGAGCAGTACTTC. V usage is TRBV19 and J usage is TRBJ2-7, with 9 bases matching TRBD1. Germline lookup yields CDR1 LNHDA and CDR2 SQIVND (reference sequence). V dropped 3 bases and J dropped 3; count of bases not matched to a gene: 0. There are 13 residues in the CDR3.

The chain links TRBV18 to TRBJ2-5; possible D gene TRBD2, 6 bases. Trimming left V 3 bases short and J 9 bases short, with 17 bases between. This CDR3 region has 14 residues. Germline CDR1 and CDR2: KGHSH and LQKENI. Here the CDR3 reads CASSPAGGIFPQYF. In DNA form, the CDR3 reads TGTGCCAGCTCACCTGCTGGAGGGATCTTCCCCCAGTACTTC.